This T cell receptor (beta chain) derives from a study of blood T cell repertoires in COVID-19. Overall study context: COVID-19 samples from acute and convalescent phases originated in the United States, Italy and Spain. T cells, B-cell-depleted T cells, or PBMCs supplied cDNA or gDNA.

Between the trimmed V and J ends, which lost 0 bases and 10 bases, there was a span of 19 bases. The CDR3 spans 16 residues. Germline V lookup: CDR1 LGHNT, CDR2 FRNRAP. Seattle patient enrollment occurred during active infection, with longitudinal follow-up thereafter. Original processing notes: The authors estimated nucleated cell counts from reference gene primer amplification. Repertoires were generated with immunoSEQ multiplex PCR, while TCRdb's copy carries only in-frame clones and drops some. That table supplies the V and J calls and clone size; D and trimming were determined from the DNA. The table records about 240,000 clones, roughly 86% of them present only once.

The clonotype comes from a woman between 50 and 59 years old with COVID-19, enrolled during active disease. The genes are TRBV12-5 and TRBJ2-1; D is possibly TRBD2 (5 bases). The sample taken for sequencing was peripheral blood. The CDR3 DNA is TGTGCTAGTGGTTTGGTACTCGGCCGCCACCGAGGGGAGCAGTTCTTC. Its protein product is CASGLVLGRHRGEQFF.